This TCR beta chain appears in the sequencing data of a study of T-cell reconstitution after alpha-beta-depleted transplantation in children. General study findings and limits: Surviving recipient T cells and thymic progenitors underlay high day-60 TCRbeta diversity in some patients.

As it was prepared, the TCRbeta library received unique molecular identifiers. TCRdb ran MiXCR on the PCR reads and lists one entry per CDR3 protein. The repertoire holds around 370,000 distinct CDR3 sequences, with 16% as singletons. V lost 5 bases, J lost 7 bases, and 16 bases lay in between. Per the germline V gene, CDR1 is SGHKS and CDR2 is YYEKEE (reference sequence). This CDR3 region has 14 residues. Turning to this clonotype: Its antigen is undetermined.

Here the sequenced sample was PBMCs, mostly from graft donor cells, taken 360 days after TCRalphabeta/CD19-depleted stem cell transplant. The receptor's source is a male patient aged 2 to 10 who had a stem cell transplant for acute lymphoblastic leukemia, so the T cells may come from the graft donor. The chain links TRBV5-5 to TRBJ1-5, with D possibly TRBD1 on 5 matching bases. The chain's CDR3 is CASSLTWGGQPQHF. For the CDR3, the DNA is TGTGCCAGCAGTCTTACTTGGGGGGGGCAGCCCCAGCATTTT. Full variable domain (missing parts from reference TRBV5-5 and TRBJ1-5): DAGVTQSPTHLIKTRGQQVTLRCSPISGHKSVSWYQQVLGQGPQFIFQYYEKEERGRGNFPDRFSARQFPNYSSELNVNALLLGDSALYLCASSLTWGGQPQHFGDGTRLSIL.